This T cell receptor beta chain derives from a study of cytomegalovirus exposure and HLA in healthy donors. Study observations and caveats: In vitro experiments confirmed that three CMV-associated chains were specific for CMV antigens.

This clone was counted only a few times. No antigen is known for it. There are 14 residues in the CDR3. The V gene's germline CDR1 is GTSNPN and CDR2 SVGIG (reference sequence). The ends were cut back, 2 bases at V and 5 bases at J, with 15 bases in the middle. This PCR relied on a set of 60 Vbeta primers and 13 Jbeta primers. Only in-frame clones appear in the TCRdb table, and some are missing; sequencing was by immunoSEQ multiplex PCR. The data show about 90,000 clones, roughly four fifths seen once. The sequence came from a woman aged 40 to 50 in good health and CMV-seropositive. Sequenced input: PBMCs. V gene TRBV30 combines with J gene TRBJ2-5; D unresolved. CDR3 region: CAWSFQSYSETQYF. DNA of the CDR3: TGTGCCTGGAGTTTCCAATCTTACTCGGAGACCCAGTACTTC.